The entry below gives a single TCR beta chain sequence along with its context. This sample is part of a study of blood T cell repertoires in COVID-19. Those enrolled, adults aged roughly 18 to 90 years, came from about two dozen US areas. Data came from immunoSEQ multiplex PCR; TCRdb stores just in-frame clones and leaves some out. The sample has a few hundred thousand clones, around 84% seen once. Sequencing input: PBMCs or T cells enriched from blood (not recorded which). This receptor was identified in a woman in her thirties or forties with acute COVID-19.

The CDR3 nucleotides are TGCGCCAGCAGCCAAGATTTTGGGACATCACCCTATGGCTACACCTTC. Translation gives CASSQDFGTSPYGYTF. The chain carries TRBV4-3 and TRBJ1-2, with D perhaps matching TRBD1 (6 bases). Trimming cost V 0 bases and J 4 bases, with 15 bases left between them. CDR1 is LGHNA and CDR2 is YSLEER in the germline V gene. The CDR3 sequence is 16 residues long.